Each of the 20 T cell receptor beta chains below was sequenced from the same sample in a study of cytomegalovirus exposure and HLA in healthy donors. Both 60 Vbeta primers and 13 Jbeta primers went into the PCR. The protocol was immunoSEQ multiplex PCR, while the TCRdb copy is restricted to in-frame clones and leaves out a portion. This sample has some 190,000 clones, with about 80% found just once. The sequencing sample was made of PBMCs. These receptors all stem from a man between 18 and 29 years old in good health and CMV-seronegative.

A few counts support this clone. The gene calls are TRBV4-1 and TRBJ2-7; 8 bases align to TRBD1. This CDR3 has 13 amino acids. Trimming removed 1 base from V and 12 bases from J; junction bases left unmatched: 8. In germline, CDR1 is MGHRA, CDR2 YSYEKL. CDR3 bases: TGCGCCAGCAGCCAAGCCCCAACAGGGGGGCTGTACTTC. The encoded protein is CASSQAPTGGLYF.

The chain is built from TRBV19 and TRBJ1-6, with no clear D. The CDR3 is 14 residues long. Germline-derived CDR1 and CDR2 are LNHDA and SQIVND (reference sequence). The V gene lost 2 bases and the J gene lost 4 bases, with 6 bases spanning the gap. The CDR3 nucleotides read TGTGCCAGTAGTATACGGACTTATAATTCACCCCTCCACTTT. It specifies CASSIRTYNSPLHF.

The chain combines TRBV30 with TRBJ2-1; TRBD2 agrees at 12 bases. The CDR3 loop spans 16 amino acids. V gave up 2 bases and J gave up 4 bases; unmatched junction bases: 6. CDR1 is GTSNPN, CDR2 SVGIG, per germline (reference sequence). This CDR3 reads CAWSSEGTSGYNEQFF. CDR3 in DNA: TGTGCCTGGAGTAGCGAAGGGACTAGCGGGTACAATGAGCAGTTCTTC.

The V gene is TRBV30, the J gene TRBJ1-2; TRBD1 agrees at 9 bases. Germline V gene sequence: CDR1 GTSNPN, CDR2 SVGIG (reference sequence). Unmatched junction bases numbered 8, after V lost 2 bases and J lost 4 bases. The CDR3 runs 15 residues. In DNA, the CDR3 is TGTGCCTGGAGTATTACAGGGGGCGCCGGCTATGGCTACACCTTC. As protein: CAWSITGGAGYGYTF.

V and J are TRBV4-3 and TRBJ2-1, with D perhaps TRBD1 (6 bases). Trimming shortened V by 0 bases and J by 2 bases, and 8 bases separated the two germline ends. The CDR3 sequence is 15 residues long. Germline CDR1 LGHNA, CDR2 YSLEER. CDR3 coding DNA: TGCGCCAGCAGCCAAGACGGACAGCCCTACAATGAGCAGTTCTTC. This codes for CASSQDGQPYNEQFF.

V is TRBV5-4 and J is TRBJ1-2; D uncertain. The germline V and J ends were trimmed by 0 bases and 4 bases, with 13 bases remaining between them. The CDR3 is 15 residues long. CDR1 is SGHNT, CDR2 YYREEE, per germline (reference sequence). CDR3 region: CASSLGVSEGYGYTF. The CDR3 coding sequence is TGTGCCAGCAGCTTGGGAGTTTCGGAGGGCTATGGCTACACCTTC.

This sequence joins TRBV9 and TRBJ1-2, with D possibly TRBD1 on 5 matching bases. V was shortened by 4 bases and J by 4 bases, with 17 bases between the two germline ends. The V gene's germline CDR1 is SGDLS and CDR2 YYNGEE. This CDR3 spans 15 amino acids. The CDR3 is CASSLGGGTLYGYTF. CDR3 DNA sequence: TGTGCCAGCAGCCTGGGGGGGGGAACACTCTATGGCTACACCTTC. Looking up the rest from reference TRBV9 and TRBJ1-2 gives the full variable domain: DSGVTQTPKHLITATGQRVTLRCSPRSGDLSVYWYQQSLDQGLQFLIQYYNGEERAKGNILERFSAQQFPDLHSELNLSSLELGDSALYFCASSLGGGTLYGYTFGSGTRLTVV.

This clone was counted a few times. J is TRBJ1-1 and V is TRBV5-1; TRBD1 aligns across 7 bases. Germline V gives CDR1 SGHRS, CDR2 YFSETQ. The CDR3 is 12 residues long. After removal of 5 bases from V and 7 bases from J, the junction contained 5 bases not matched to a gene. The CDR3 nucleotides are TGCGCCAGCAGTCCCGGGACAGTTGAAGCTTTCTTT. It is translated as CASSPGTVEAFF.

The chain employs TRBV9 and TRBJ1-4, with 11 bases lining up with TRBD1. The CDR3 sequence is 16 residues long. J gave up 7 bases and V 0 bases, and 5 bases lay outside the gene matches. Looked up from germline, CDR1 is SGDLS and CDR2 is YYNGEE. CDR3 bases: TGTGCCAGCAGCGTAGATGGACAGGGGGCAGGTGAAAAACTGTTTTTT. Translating gives CASSVDGQGAGEKLFF. Complete variable domain (other parts from reference TRBV9 and TRBJ1-4): DSGVTQTPKHLITATGQRVTLRCSPRSGDLSVYWYQQSLDQGLQFLIQYYNGEERAKGNILERFSAQQFPDLHSELNLSSLELGDSALYFCASSVDGQGAGEKLFFGSGTQLSVL.

The CDR3 spells CASSLGLAGVYEQYF. CDR3 coding DNA: TGTGCCAGCAGCTTAGGTCTAGCGGGAGTCTACGAGCAGTACTTC. J is TRBJ2-7 and V is TRBV5-6, with 10 bases that match TRBD2. The CDR3 covers 15 residues. V gave up 2 bases and J gave up 3 bases; unmatched junction bases: 5. From germline, CDR1 is SGHDT and CDR2 YYEEEE.

This clone appeared a few times. The same CDR3 arises from other DNA sequences in this sample as well. This sequence joins TRBV5-1 and TRBJ2-3, with D maybe TRBD2 (6 bases). Germline-derived CDR1 and CDR2 are SGHRS and YFSETQ. The V end was cut by 0 bases, the J end by 5 bases, with 10 bases between. The CDR3 contains 14 residues. The CDR3 reads CASSLGGVGDTQYF. CDR3 nucleotide sequence: TGCGCCAGCAGCTTGGGCGGGGTGGGAGATACGCAGTATTTT.

The V gene is TRBV18, the J gene TRBJ1-1, with D possibly matching TRBD1 (6 bases). With 9 bases removed from V and 0 bases from J, the gap between germline ends came to 14 bases. Germline lookup yields CDR1 KGHSH and CDR2 LQKENI. CDR3 length equals 14 residues. The CDR3 bases are TGTGCCAGTAGGGACGGACAGCTGAACACTGAAGCTTTCTTT. This translates into CASRDGQLNTEAFF.

The V call is TRBV5-1, the J call TRBJ2-5; no clear D gene. Germline V CDR1 and CDR2: SGHRS, YFSETQ. The germline V and J ends were trimmed by 1 base and 2 bases, with 9 bases remaining between them. The CDR3 loop spans 14 amino acids. CDR3 nucleotide sequence: TGCGCCAGCAGCTTGAAGTCAGTACAAGAGACCCAGTACTTC. It yields the protein CASSLKSVQETQYF.

The J gene is TRBJ1-6, the V gene TRBV11-1; D is possibly TRBD1 (5 bases). V lost 5 bases and J 0 bases, leaving 11 bases between the germline ends. The CDR3 consists of 16 residues. Looked up from germline, CDR1 is SGHAT and CDR2 is FQDESV (reference sequence). Written as DNA, the CDR3 is TGTGCCAGCAGCCGGGACTTCCTCTCCTATAATTCACCCCTCCACTTT. Protein product: CASSRDFLSYNSPLHF.

The chain carries TRBV30 and TRBJ1-2, with TRBD1 matching over 8 bases. The length of the CDR3 is 14 residues. Germline V gives CDR1 GTSNPN, CDR2 SVGIG (reference sequence). Trimming at V came to 8 bases and at J to 3 bases, leaving 11 bases not matched to a gene. The CDR3, as DNA: TGTGCCGGGGTCCGGGGACAGGTACACTATGGCTACACCTTC. Its translation: CAGVRGQVHYGYTF. The complete variable domain, with remaining parts taken from reference TRBV30 and TRBJ1-2, reads SQTIHQWPATLVQPVGSPLSLECTVEGTSNPNLYWYRQAAGRGLQLLFYSVGIGQISSEVPQNLSASRPQDRQFILSSKKLLLSDSGFYLCAGVRGQVHYGYTFGSGTRLTVV.

J is TRBJ2-6 and V is TRBV6-1; a weak D match, TRBD2 (5 bases). Germline V gene data show CDR1 as MNHNS and CDR2 as SASEGT. The V end lost 3 bases, the J end lost 2 bases, and 11 bases lay between the germline ends. This CDR3 region has 16 residues. The CDR3 loop is CASSDEGTAGANVLTF. Written as DNA, the CDR3 is TGTGCCAGCAGTGATGAGGGTACGGCTGGGGCCAACGTCCTGACTTTC.

The chain links TRBV5-1 to TRBJ1-2; TRBD1 agrees at 10 bases. The V and J ends lost 4 bases and 7 bases, in that order; junction bases with no gene match: 10. The CDR3 is made up of 15 amino acids. Looked up from germline, CDR1 is SGHRS and CDR2 is YFSETQ. The CDR3 reads CASSPGTGDRSGYTF. In DNA, the CDR3 is TGCGCCAGCAGCCCCGGGACAGGGGATCGTAGTGGCTACACCTTC. Full variable domain (rest looked up from reference TRBV5-1 and TRBJ1-2): KAGVTQTPRYLIKTRGQQVTLSCSPISGHRSVSWYQQTPGQGLQFLFEYFSETQRNKGNFPGRFSGRQFSNSRSEMNVSTLELGDSALYLCASSPGTGDRSGYTFGSGTRLTVV.

CDR3 residues: CASSYSIRTNTEAFF. The CDR3 DNA reads as TGTGCCAGCAGTTACTCGATTCGGACAAACACTGAAGCTTTCTTT. The gene calls are TRBV6-5 and TRBJ1-1, with TRBD1 as a possible D gene (5 bases). Germline V gene data show CDR1 as MNHEY and CDR2 as SVGAGI. V lost 0 bases and J lost 2, with 10 bases in between. The CDR3 is 15 amino acids.

This clone was found once. The J gene is TRBJ2-2, the V gene TRBV12-5; 10 bases match TRBD1. J gave up 12 bases and V 1 base, and 11 bases lay outside the gene matches. This CDR3 region has 16 residues. The germline V gene has CDR1 LGHNT and CDR2 FRNRAP. As DNA, the CDR3 is TGTGCTAGTGGTTTGGGACAGGGGGCGGCGACGTCGAAGCTGTTTTTT. Translating it yields CASGLGQGAATSKLFF.

The genes are TRBV7-9 and TRBJ1-4, with TRBD1 matching 7 bases. The V and J ends lost 3 bases and 7 bases, in that order; junction bases with no gene match: 5. The length of the CDR3 is 14 residues. The germline V gene encodes CDR1 SEHNR and CDR2 FQNEAQ (reference sequence). CDR3 region: CASSFRQGGEKLFF. CDR3 bases: TGTGCCAGCAGCTTCCGACAGGGCGGTGAAAAACTGTTTTTT.